This is a list of T cell receptor beta chains from one sample in a study of cytomegalovirus exposure and HLA in healthy donors. Measured with immunoSEQ multiplex PCR; TCRdb has only the in-frame clones, and not every one. In the table there are around 150,000 clones, approximately 80% of which are singletons. Source material: PBMCs. Receptors were obtained from a woman aged 40 to 49 in good health and CMV-seronegative. CDR3s include the opening cysteine and the closing phenylalanine or tryptophan. The D gene is left open where the match is weak. Not every row has a clone size; where given, it reads once, few, many or a size class.

-,TRBD1,TRBV11-1,TRBJ2-7,CASRATGTGAFGEQYF,TGTGCCAGCAGAGCTACCGGGACAGGGGCTTTTGGCGAGCAGTACTTC
many,TRBD1,TRBV19,TRBJ1-1,CASSTRDRRLNTEAFF,TGTGCCAGTAGTACGCGGGACAGGAGATTGAACACTGAAGCTTTCTTT
-,TRBD2,TRBV15,TRBJ2-7,CATSRDGGGTYEQYF,TGTGCCACCAGCAGAGATGGCGGGGGGACCTACGAGCAGTACTTC
few,-,TRBV25-1,TRBJ1-4,CASSDVTRNEKLFF,TGTGCCAGCAGTGATGTTACTCGGAATGAAAAACTGTTTTTT
-,TRBD1,TRBV5-1,TRBJ1-2,CASSPGQGRYGYTF,TGCGCCAGCAGCCCGGGACAGGGGAGGTATGGCTACACCTTC
-,TRBD2,TRBV11-3,TRBJ2-5,CASSLGLAGGEETQYF,TGTGCCAGCAGCTTAGGACTAGCGGGGGGAGAGGAGACCCAGTACTTC
-,-,TRBV25-1,TRBJ2-5,CASSESPGGLETQYF,TGTGCCAGCAGTGAATCCCCTGGGGGCCTAGAGACCCAGTACTTC
-,-,TRBV5-4,TRBJ2-4,CASSLHGGTNSQYF,TGTGCCAGCAGCCTCCATGGGGGGACGAACAGTCAGTACTTC
-,-,TRBV28,TRBJ2-6,CASSFGGDGANVLTF,TGTGCCAGCAGTTTTGGGGGCGACGGGGCCAACGTCCTGACTTTC
-,-,TRBV5-1,TRBJ2-1,CASSSGQRPNEQFF,TGCGCCAGCAGCTCCGGACAGAGACCCAATGAGCAGTTCTTC
-,-,TRBV6-6,TRBJ1-5,CASSYLDSRSNQPQHF,TGTGCCAGCAGTTACCTGGACAGTAGAAGCAATCAGCCCCAGCATTTT
-,TRBD2,TRBV4-2,TRBJ2-2,CASSQVTSGKNTGELFF,TGTGCCAGCAGCCAAGTGACTAGCGGGAAGAACACCGGGGAGCTGTTTTTT
-,-,TRBV7-2,TRBJ2-2,CASSSEEGGELFF,TGTGCCAGCAGCTCCGAAGAGGGCGGGGAGCTGTTTTTT
-,-,TRBV19,TRBJ1-2,CASSIHPGPF,TGTGCCAGTAGTATACATCCTGGCCCCTTC
-,-,TRBV18,TRBJ2-2,CASSPRRETGELFF,TGTGCCAGCTCACCACGGAGGGAGACCGGGGAGCTGTTTTTT
-,TRBD1,TRBV9,TRBJ1-1,CASRGTGLEAFF,TGTGCCAGCAGAGGGACAGGCCTTGAAGCTTTCTTT
-,TRBD1,TRBV5-4,TRBJ2-5,CASSWEGQAQQETQYF,TGTGCCAGCAGCTGGGAAGGACAGGCACAGCAAGAGACCCAGTACTTC
-,TRBD1,TRBV6-5,TRBJ2-7,CASSYSGDRAIEQYF,TGTGCCAGCAGTTACTCAGGTGACAGGGCGATCGAGCAGTACTTC
-,-,TRBV5-4,TRBJ2-3,CASSLLTDTQYF,TGTGCCAGCAGCTTACTCACAGATACGCAGTATTTT
-,TRBD1,TRBV19,TRBJ2-7,CASSKDRVREQYF,TGTGCCAGTAGTAAAGACAGGGTGCGGGAGCAGTACTTC